These T cell receptor beta chains were read from a single sample in a study of identical twins. TCRdb re-called the 5' RACE reads through MiXCR, storing one row per CDR3 protein. The data hold approximately 550,000 distinct CDR3 sequences, with approximately 20% observed a single time. This sample was shared with a second study, whose subject was yellow fever vaccine responses in identical twins.

The source material was CD4+ T cells sorted from blood. All receptors come from a woman in her late teens or twenties in good health. CDR3s include the opening cysteine and the closing phenylalanine or tryptophan. The order of the fields is clone size, V gene, D gene, J gene, CDR3 DNA, CDR3 protein. The D gene is left open where the match is weak. The size of a clone is reported for some rows only, either as once, few or many, or as a class for expanded clones.

clone_size: NA
v_call: TRBV3-1
d_call: TRBD2
j_call: TRBJ2-1
cdr3_nt: TGTGCCAGCAGCCAAGCGGGAGGGGACAATGAGCAGTTCTTC
cdr3_aa: CASSQAGGDNEQFF

clone_size: few
v_call: TRBV7-2
d_call: NA
j_call: TRBJ2-1
cdr3_nt: TGTGCCAGCAGCTTAGATAGCGGACCATACAATGAGCAGTTCTTC
cdr3_aa: CASSLDSGPYNEQFF

clone_size: NA
v_call: TRBV5-1
d_call: NA
j_call: TRBJ1-1
cdr3_nt: TGCGCCAGCAGCGCCGGTGGGTATAGCACTGAAGCTTTCTTT
cdr3_aa: CASSAGGYSTEAFF

clone_size: NA
v_call: TRBV2
d_call: NA
j_call: TRBJ2-3
cdr3_nt: TGTGCCAGCAGTGTTTTTGGCGGGGCCACAGATACGCAGTATTTT
cdr3_aa: CASSVFGGATDTQYF

clone_size: many
v_call: TRBV3-1
d_call: TRBD2
j_call: TRBJ2-3
cdr3_nt: TGTGCCAGCAGCCACTTAGCGGGAAGCACAGATACGCAGTATTTT
cdr3_aa: CASSHLAGSTDTQYF

clone_size: NA
v_call: TRBV29-1
d_call: TRBD2
j_call: TRBJ2-3
cdr3_nt: TGCAGCGCGGCGGGGGGGACATTCTCAGATACGCAGTATTTT
cdr3_aa: CSAAGGTFSDTQYF

clone_size: NA
v_call: TRBV11-2
d_call: NA
j_call: TRBJ2-1
cdr3_nt: TGTGCCAGCAGCTTAGTGGTGGGGAGCTCCTACAATGAGCAGTTCTTC
cdr3_aa: CASSLVVGSSYNEQFF

clone_size: NA
v_call: TRBV29-1
d_call: NA
j_call: TRBJ1-1
cdr3_nt: TGCAGCGTTGCGCGACAGAGGGACACTGAAGCTTTCTTT
cdr3_aa: CSVARQRDTEAFF

clone_size: NA
v_call: TRBV20-1
d_call: TRBD2
j_call: TRBJ2-7
cdr3_nt: TGCAGTGCTAGTATAGCGGGAGGGATGTACGAGCAGTACTTC
cdr3_aa: CSASIAGGMYEQYF

clone_size: NA
v_call: TRBV2
d_call: NA
j_call: TRBJ2-3
cdr3_nt: TGTGCCAGCAGTGAAGAAGCGTCTCTAGATACGCAGTATTTT
cdr3_aa: CASSEEASLDTQYF

clone_size: NA
v_call: TRBV28
d_call: TRBD1
j_call: TRBJ1-2
cdr3_nt: TGTGCCAGCAGTTCCGGGACAGAATATGGCTACACCTTC
cdr3_aa: CASSSGTEYGYTF

clone_size: many
v_call: TRBV4-1
d_call: NA
j_call: TRBJ1-2
cdr3_nt: TGCGCCAGCAGCCAAGGGGGCAATAACTATGGCTACACCTTC
cdr3_aa: CASSQGGNNYGYTF

clone_size: NA
v_call: TRBV24-1
d_call: TRBD1
j_call: TRBJ2-1
cdr3_nt: TGTGCCACCAGTGAACCGGGGACAGGGGGCTTCAATGAGCAGTTCTTC
cdr3_aa: CATSEPGTGGFNEQFF